These 9 T cell receptor beta chains were all obtained from the same sample, sequenced in a study of blood T cell repertoires in COVID-19. Data came from immunoSEQ multiplex PCR; TCRdb stores just in-frame clones and leaves some out. Of roughly 190,000 clones in the sample, about nine tenths were seen once. Sequencing used peripheral blood. These receptors all come from a man between 25 and 39 years old with acute or convalescent COVID-19.

The J gene is TRBJ1-1, the V gene TRBV5-1; tentatively, D is TRBD1 (6 bases). Looked up from germline, CDR1 is SGHRS and CDR2 is YFSETQ. The CDR3 runs to 15 residues. The V end lost 2 bases, the J end lost 11 bases, and 22 bases lay between the germline ends. CDR3 nucleotide sequence: TGCGCCAGCAGCTTAGAAGCAGGGGTTCCGTTCGGCGCTTTCTTT. This encodes CASSLEAGVPFGAFF.

DNA of the CDR3: TGCGCCAGCAGCTTAACCGGGCTCCAGGGCGGGCCCCAGCATTTT. Translating gives CASSLTGLQGGPQHF. The genes are TRBV5-1 and TRBJ1-5, with D perhaps matching TRBD1 (5 bases). The CDR3 loop spans 15 amino acids. V lost 2 bases and J 9 bases, leaving 18 bases between the germline ends. CDR1 is SGHRS and CDR2 is YFSETQ in the germline V gene.

The chain has TRBV7-9 and TRBJ2-2; no firm D call. The CDR3 extends over 13 amino acids. Trimming took 5 bases from V and 7 from J, leaving 11 bases between them. Germline V gene sequence: CDR1 SEHNR, CDR2 FQNEAQ (reference sequence). In DNA form, the CDR3 reads TGTGCCAGCAGCCCCGCTGAGGTCGGGGAGCTGTTTTTT. This codes for CASSPAEVGELFF.

The chain joins TRBV2 to TRBJ1-6; TRBD1 matches 7 bases. The CDR3 covers 12 residues. J was trimmed by 19 bases and V by 8 bases; bases with no gene match: 14. CDR1 and CDR2 from the germline V gene are SNHLY and FYNNEI. The DNA of the CDR3 is TGTGCCAGCGAACAGGGGAGGATTTTCCGTCACTTT. It is translated as CASEQGRIFRHF. Based on the CDR3 plus reference TRBV2 and TRBJ1-6, the full variable domain is EPEVTQTPSHQVTQMGQEVILRCVPISNHLYFYWYRQILGQKVEFLVSFYNNEISEKSEIFDDQFSVERPDGSNFTLKIRSTKLEDSAMYFCASEQGRIFRHFGNGTRLTVT.

The chain is built from TRBV18 and TRBJ2-7, with 9 bases that match TRBD1. Trimming at V came to 2 bases and at J to 4 bases, leaving 9 bases not matched to a gene. The germline V gene encodes CDR1 KGHSH and CDR2 LQKENI. This CDR3 contains 16 residues. The chain's CDR3 is CASSPSGQGFYYEQYF. The CDR3 DNA sequence: TGTGCCAGCTCACCATCAGGACAGGGGTTTTATTACGAGCAGTACTTC.

This chain uses TRBV10-1 with TRBJ1-1; D uncertain. The ends were cut back, 1 base at V and 1 base at J, with 4 bases in the middle. The length of the CDR3 is 13 residues. CDR1 is WNHNN and CDR2 is SYGVQD in the germline V gene (reference sequence). The CDR3 sequence: CASSEFKNTEAFF. As DNA, the CDR3 is TGCGCCAGCAGTGAGTTCAAGAACACTGAAGCTTTCTTT.

The gene calls are TRBV20-1 and TRBJ2-2; the D is unclear. The CDR3 consists of 11 residues. Trimming took 3 bases from V and 4 from J, leaving 3 bases between them. Germline-derived CDR1 and CDR2 are DFQATT and SNEGSKA (reference sequence). CDR3 bases: TGCAGTGCTAGCGGCACCGGGGAGCTGTTTTTT. Protein: CSASGTGELFF.

This sequence joins TRBV19 and TRBJ2-1; 9 nucleotides match TRBD1. Germline V gives CDR1 LNHDA, CDR2 SQIVND (reference sequence). J lost 0 bases, V lost 3 bases, and 3 bases had no gene match. The CDR3 spans 16 residues. In DNA, the CDR3 is TGTGCCAGTAGTATTCCGGGACAGGGCTCCTACAATGAGCAGTTCTTC. This sequence encodes CASSIPGQGSYNEQFF. Drawing the rest from reference TRBV19 and TRBJ2-1, the complete variable domain is DGGITQSPKYLFRKEGQNVTLSCEQNLNHDAMYWYRQDPGQGLRLIYYSQIVNDFQKGDIAEGYSVSREKKESFPLTVTSAQKNPTAFYLCASSIPGQGSYNEQFFGPGTRLTVL.

The V call is TRBV6-1, the J call TRBJ1-5; 8 bases fit TRBD1. The CDR3 contains 15 residues. Trimming took 6 bases from V and 9 from J; bases not matched to a gene: 13. Germline values: CDR1 MNHNS, CDR2 SASEGT. Here the CDR3 reads CASSLDRGRMRPQHF. The CDR3, as DNA: TGTGCCAGCAGCCTCGACAGGGGACGGATGCGGCCCCAGCATTTT.